This TCR beta chain came from a study of T cell repertoires in cytomegalovirus infection. About the research overall: Carrying CMV and the relevant HLA type showed in public TCR beta signatures.

TCRdb passed the reads through MiXCR, listing each CDR3 protein once. The data contain 740,000 or so distinct CDR3 sequences, roughly 36% of them singletons. There are 16 residues in the CDR3. The V and J ends lost 4 bases and 2 bases respectively, with 19 bases between them. Germline V CDR1 and CDR2: SGHNT, YYREEE (reference sequence). The chain recombines TRBV5-4 with TRBJ2-7; TRBD2 is a possible D gene (6 bases). The sequence was collected from a human donor in good health (CMV status not recorded). Some clones in this sample may be carry-over from other donors' samples. Sequenced material: PBMCs. As DNA, the CDR3 is TGTGCCAGCAGCCTTGCGGCCGGGAGCCAAACCTACGAGCAGTACTTC. Translating it yields CASSLAAGSQTYEQYF.